This T cell receptor (delta chain) was obtained from a study of gamma-delta chains in newborns, infants, children. On the study more broadly: Microbial exposure reportedly drives polyclonal innate γδ T cell expansion after birth.

By sample share, this clone is large (0.1 to 1%). This sample includes further DNA sequences coding for the same CDR3. TCRdb re-called the reads using CATT. The sample holds about 8,500 delta-chain clones, approximately 3.6% seen once. This CDR3 has 19 amino acids. Germline CDR1 and CDR2: GEAIGNYY and EKD. V was shortened by 0 bases and J by 0 bases, with 14 bases between the two germline ends. The receptor's source is a child who was a newborn, infant or young child, either healthy, febrile or measles-vaccinated (not recorded which). The chain employs TRDV2 and TRDJ3; the D gene is possibly TRDD3 (6 bases). Sequencing used blood. For the CDR3, the DNA is TGTGCCTGTGACACCTGGGGATCTAAAAGCTCCTGGGACACCCGACAGATGTTTTTC. Residues: CACDTWGSKSSWDTRQMFF.